These 30 T cell receptor beta chains were sequenced from one sample in a study of shared clonotypes between healthy human individuals. Assay used: immunoSEQ multiplex PCR; TCRdb lists only in-frame clones, some missing. This sample carries hundreds of thousands of clones, about 98% of them seen once, and the ten largest clones take 0.3%. It was CD45RO-negative cells, positively selected for CCR7, that made up naive CD8 cells, with terminally differentiated effector memory CD45RA+ cells excluded. The specimen sequenced was naive CD8+ T cells sorted from blood. The receptors originated from a man in his thirties or forties in good health.

The chain recombines TRBV6-4 with TRBJ2-3, with a weak D call TRBD2 (6 bases). In germline, CDR1 is MRHNA, CDR2 SNTAGT. The CDR3 length is 13 residues. V was trimmed by 4 bases and J by 5 bases, leaving 10 bases between them. The CDR3 DNA reads TGTGCCAGCAGTGCAGATAGCGGAGATACGCAGTATTTT. It translates to CASSADSGDTQYF.

The chain has TRBV27 and TRBJ2-5, with D hard to call. Per the germline V gene, CDR1 is MNHEY and CDR2 is SMNVEV (reference sequence). The CDR3 is 12 amino acids. Between the trimmed V and J ends, which lost 5 bases and 5 bases, there was a span of 9 bases. For the CDR3, the DNA is TGTGCCAGCAGTGCCCTCGGGGAGACCCAGTACTTC. It specifies CASSALGETQYF.

The V gene is TRBV25-1, the J gene TRBJ2-1; 9 nucleotides align to TRBD2. The J segment lost 5 bases and the V segment lost 2 bases, leaving 4 bases of the junction unmatched. CDR1 and CDR2 from the germline V gene are MGHDK and SYGVNS. The CDR3 runs 15 residues. The CDR3 sequence is CASSEGGRADNEQFF. Written as DNA, the CDR3 is TGTGCCAGCAGTGAAGGCGGGAGGGCCGACAATGAGCAGTTCTTC. The full variable domain, with the rest looked up from reference TRBV25-1 and TRBJ2-1, is EADIYQTPRYLVIGTGKKITLECSQTMGHDKMYWYQQDPGMELHLIHYSYGVNSTEKGDLSSESTVSRIRTEHFPLTLESARPSHTSQYLCASSEGGRADNEQFFGPGTRLTVL.

This sequence joins TRBV19 and TRBJ2-3; D unclear. Germline V gene data show CDR1 as LNHDA and CDR2 as SQIVND (reference sequence). Trimming pared 1 base from V and 5 bases from J, leaving 7 bases between. This CDR3 is 13 amino acids long. CDR3 residues: CASSIVPGDTQYF. In nucleotides, the CDR3 is TGTGCCAGTAGTATAGTCCCGGGAGATACGCAGTATTTT.

V is TRBV28 and J is TRBJ2-5; perhaps TRBD2 as D (8 bases). The CDR3 spans 19 residues. Trimming stripped 5 bases from V and 0 bases from J, with 25 bases between. Germline CDR1 MDHEN, CDR2 SYDVKM. The CDR3 nucleotides read TGTGCCAGCAGTCTCCCCAGGGGGGTACTAGCGGATCACCAAGAGACCCAGTACTTC. It translates to CASSLPRGVLADHQETQYF.

The chain links TRBV29-1 to TRBJ2-7, with 9 positions matching TRBD1. The V gene's germline CDR1 is SQVTM and CDR2 ANQGSEA. The CDR3 sequence is 13 residues long. The J segment lost 3 bases and the V segment lost 7 bases, leaving 7 bases of the junction unmatched. CDR3 DNA sequence: TGCAGCGCGGAACAGGGGGCAGACTACGAGCAGTACTTC. It codes for CSAEQGADYEQYF.

The rearrangement uses TRBV7-9 and TRBJ2-1, with D possibly being TRBD2 (6 bases). The CDR3 loop spans 13 amino acids. The germline CDR1 and CDR2 sequences are SEHNR and FQNEAQ (reference sequence). The V end lost 9 bases, the J end lost 0 bases, and 9 bases lay between the germline ends. CDR3 residues: CASAGSSYNEQFF. DNA of the CDR3: TGTGCCAGTGCGGGGAGCTCCTACAATGAGCAGTTCTTC.

The rearrangement joins TRBV5-6 to TRBJ2-1; TRBD1 matches 9 bases. This CDR3 has 15 residues. V was pared by 0 bases and J by 6 bases, with 4 bases of the junction left unmatched. Germline lookup yields CDR1 SGHDT and CDR2 YYEEEE. Here the CDR3 reads CASSLAQGAINEQFF. CDR3 nucleotides: TGTGCCAGCAGCTTGGCACAGGGGGCCATCAATGAGCAGTTCTTC.

This sequence joins TRBV15 and TRBJ2-2; D is perhaps TRBD1 (6 bases). Germline V lookup: CDR1 LNHNV, CDR2 YYDKDF (reference sequence). This CDR3 contains 13 residues. Trimming removed 8 bases from V and 4 bases from J, with 11 bases in between. As DNA, the CDR3 is TGTGCCACCCTCGACAGGACCACCGGGGAGCTGTTTTTT. It is translated as CATLDRTTGELFF.

This chain uses TRBV5-8 with TRBJ2-7; 10 bases match TRBD1. CDR3 length: 13 residues. Trimming took 3 bases from V and 4 from J; bases not matched to a gene: 1. Germline CDR1 reads SGHTS; CDR2 reads YDEGEE. CDR3 sequence (DNA): TGTGCCAGCAGCTCGGGACAGGGGTACGAGCAGTACTTC. Residues: CASSSGQGYEQYF.

The chain employs TRBV2 and TRBJ2-1; 10 bases map to TRBD2. This CDR3 is built from 13 residues. Germline CDR1 reads SNHLY; CDR2 reads FYNNEI. CDR3 nucleotides: TGTGGTCAGCGGGGGGGCTCCTACAATGAGCAGTTCTTC. The encoded protein is CGQRGGSYNEQFF. Complete variable domain (other parts from reference TRBV2 and TRBJ2-1): EPEVTQTPSHQVTQMGQEVILRCVPISNHLYFYWYRQILGQKVEFLVSFYNNEISEKSEIFDDQFSVERPDGSNFTLKIRSTKLEDSAMYFCGQRGGSYNEQFFGPGTRLTVL.

The genes are TRBV5-4 and TRBJ1-1, with no clear D. The CDR3 consists of 13 residues. V was trimmed by 7 bases and J by 1 base, leaving 11 bases between them. Per germline, CDR1 SGHNT and CDR2 YYREEE (reference sequence). CDR3 DNA: TGTGCCAGCGCAACAACGAGGAACACTGAAGCTTTCTTT. Translation gives CASATTRNTEAFF.

The chain is built from TRBV19 and TRBJ1-5; no clear D gene. Trimming cost V 2 bases and J 10 bases, with 9 bases left between them. Germline V gene lookup returns CDR1 LNHDA and CDR2 SQIVND (reference sequence). CDR3 length equals 12 residues. This chain's CDR3 is CASSIPESPQHF. The CDR3, as DNA: TGTGCCAGTAGTATACCCGAGTCTCCCCAGCATTTT.

This chain joins TRBV29-1 and TRBJ2-5, with TRBD1 as a possible D gene (5 bases). CDR3 size: 14 residues. The V and J ends lost 2 bases and 3 bases respectively, with 13 bases between them. The V gene's germline CDR1 is SQVTM and CDR2 ANQGSEA. CDR3 region: CSVEIALREETQYF. The CDR3 region has the DNA TGCAGCGTTGAAATTGCGCTCAGGGAAGAGACCCAGTACTTC.

The CDR3 is CASSYSVSESGNTIYF. Here the CDR3 DNA reads TGTGCCAGCAGTTACTCTGTTTCCGAGTCTGGAAACACCATATATTTT. J is TRBJ1-3 and V is TRBV6-5; unclear D gene. Trimming cost V 0 bases and J 1 base, with 10 bases left between them. This CDR3 contains 16 residues. Per germline, CDR1 MNHEY and CDR2 SVGAGI.

The chain carries TRBV2 and TRBJ2-7, with 8 bases identical to TRBD1. The CDR3 loop spans 14 amino acids. V shed 11 bases, J shed 2 bases, and the junction held 11 bases outside the gene matches. Germline V CDR1 and CDR2: SNHLY, FYNNEI. The CDR3, as DNA: TGTGCCGTACCGTCGGCAGGGGGCACCTACGAGCAGTACTTC. Amino acids: CAVPSAGGTYEQYF.

V usage is TRBV4-1 and J usage is TRBJ2-1; TRBD2 might be the D (5 bases). Trimming removed 0 bases from V and 0 bases from J, with 12 bases in between. From germline, CDR1 is MGHRA and CDR2 YSYEKL. This CDR3 region has 17 residues. CDR3 loop: CASSQDPGGYSYNEQFF. Here the CDR3 DNA reads TGCGCCAGCAGCCAAGATCCCGGCGGGTACTCCTACAATGAGCAGTTCTTC.

V gene TRBV15 combines with J gene TRBJ2-2, with D possibly TRBD2 on 6 matching bases. The germline CDR1 and CDR2 sequences are LNHNV and YYDKDF (reference sequence). CDR3 length equals 16 residues. The V end was cut by 8 bases, the J end by 5 bases, with 21 bases between. Here the CDR3 reads CATPAPGTPPTGELFF. The CDR3 DNA is TGTGCCACCCCCGCCCCAGGGACTCCTCCGACCGGGGAGCTGTTTTTT.

The gene calls are TRBV25-1 and TRBJ2-3; a possible D gene is TRBD1 (5 bases). CDR1 and CDR2 (germline): MGHDK, SYGVNS. The CDR3 runs 13 residues. The V gene lost 4 bases and the J gene lost 4 bases, with 9 bases spanning the gap. This chain's CDR3 is CASSAGMADTQYF. CDR3 nucleotide sequence: TGTGCCAGCAGTGCAGGGATGGCAGATACGCAGTATTTT.

V is TRBV4-1 and J is TRBJ1-1; D ambiguous. CDR3 size: 14 residues. The ends were cut back, 1 base at V and 6 bases at J, with 12 bases in the middle. Per the germline V gene, CDR1 is MGHRA and CDR2 is YSYEKL. As DNA, the CDR3 is TGCGCCAGCAGCCAAGTCCTCCCGCGAGCTGAAGCTTTCTTT. Translated: CASSQVLPRAEAFF.

The chain employs TRBV7-9 and TRBJ1-1; a weak D match, TRBD1 (6 bases). Per germline, CDR1 SEHNR and CDR2 FQNEAQ (reference sequence). This CDR3 is 14 amino acids long. The V and J ends lost 3 bases and 4 bases respectively, with 12 bases between them. CDR3 sequence (DNA): TGTGCCAGCAGCTTGGGGACACTGGTCACTGAAGCTTTCTTT. It yields the protein CASSLGTLVTEAFF.

The CDR3 here is CASSLWERTEAFF. The CDR3 nucleotides are TGTGCCAGCAGTTTATGGGAGCGCACTGAAGCTTTCTTT. The chain uses TRBV27 and TRBJ1-1; no firm D call. V lost 1 base and J 4 bases, leaving 7 bases between the germline ends. This CDR3 contains 13 residues. Looked up from germline, CDR1 is MNHEY and CDR2 is SMNVEV (reference sequence).

V gene TRBV19 combines with J gene TRBJ2-1; 12 bases agree with TRBD2. The germline CDR1 and CDR2 sequences are LNHDA and SQIVND (reference sequence). The CDR3 is 14 residues long. With V trimmed by 5 bases and J by 10 bases, 6 bases remained unmatched. The CDR3 is CASSRTSGAPEQFF. DNA of the CDR3: TGTGCCAGTAGTCGGACTAGCGGGGCTCCGGAGCAGTTCTTC.

On this clone itself: At one end the junction does not follow the germline gene, possibly because of a read error. At the DNA level, this CDR3 is encoded by other sequences in the same sample as well. The chain combines TRBV7-6 with TRBJ2-2; perhaps TRBD2 as D (6 bases). CDR1 is SGHVS, CDR2 FNYEAQ, per germline. The CDR3 totals 12 residues. The CDR3 sequence is CASGRNTGELFF. For the CDR3, the DNA is TGTGCCAGCGGGAGGAACACCGGGGAGCTATTTTTT.

The genes are TRBV30 and TRBJ2-7; TRBD2 matches 9 bases. This CDR3 spans 12 amino acids. Germline assignment: CDR1 GTSNPN and CDR2 SVGIG (reference sequence). The J segment lost 4 bases and the V segment lost 5 bases, leaving 3 bases of the junction unmatched. The CDR3 bases are TGTGCCTGGGGGCTAGCGGGATACGAGCAGTACTTC. Protein: CAWGLAGYEQYF.

V gene TRBV2 combines with J gene TRBJ1-5; D might be TRBD1 (5 bases). The germline V and J ends were trimmed by 6 bases and 4 bases, with 16 bases remaining between them. The CDR3 is 15 residues long. Germline CDR1 SNHLY, CDR2 FYNNEI. The CDR3 DNA sequence: TGTGCCAGCAGACACAACTCCGACAGAAATCAGCCCCAGCATTTT. Protein product: CASRHNSDRNQPQHF. Full variable domain (rest looked up from reference TRBV2 and TRBJ1-5): EPEVTQTPSHQVTQMGQEVILRCVPISNHLYFYWYRQILGQKVEFLVSFYNNEISEKSEIFDDQFSVERPDGSNFTLKIRSTKLEDSAMYFCASRHNSDRNQPQHFGDGTRLSIL.

Details on this clone: Other DNA sequences in this sample translate to the same CDR3. The rearrangement links TRBV5-5 to TRBJ1-1; TRBD1 is a possible D gene (5 bases). Germline loops: CDR1 SGHKS, CDR2 YYEKEE (reference sequence). The CDR3 totals 13 residues. Trimming stripped 0 bases from V and 4 bases from J, with 7 bases between. The CDR3 DNA is TGTGCCAGCAGCTTGGGCGGGGGCACTGAAGCTTTCTTT. Its translation is CASSLGGGTEAFF. The whole variable domain, remainder taken from reference TRBV5-5 and TRBJ1-1, is DAGVTQSPTHLIKTRGQQVTLRCSPISGHKSVSWYQQVLGQGPQFIFQYYEKEERGRGNFPDRFSARQFPNYSSELNVNALLLGDSALYLCASSLGGGTEAFFGQGTRLTVV.

The chain has TRBV7-6 and TRBJ2-7; the match to TRBD1 covers 7 bases. V trimming: 4 bases; J trimming: 2 bases; junction bases outside the gene matches: 23. This CDR3 comprises 20 residues. Germline V CDR1 and CDR2: SGHVS, FNYEAQ. In nucleotides, the CDR3 is TGTGCCAGCAGCTCCCACGAAACGAGGGTGATTGGGGACAGCACCTACGAGCAGTACTTC. Its translation: CASSSHETRVIGDSTYEQYF.

The V call is TRBV2, the J call TRBJ2-1; D may be TRBD2 (5 bases). V was trimmed by 7 bases and J by 4 bases, leaving 20 bases between them. The CDR3 covers 16 residues. Germline V gives CDR1 SNHLY, CDR2 FYNNEI. The CDR3: CASIGRASRPYNEQFF. The DNA of the CDR3 is TGTGCCAGCATAGGCCGGGCTAGCCGACCTTACAATGAGCAGTTCTTC.

The V gene is TRBV19, the J gene TRBJ2-1; a possible D gene is TRBD2 (5 bases). This CDR3 region has 15 residues. CDR1 LNHDA and CDR2 SQIVND come from the germline V gene (reference sequence). V shed 3 bases and J shed 2 bases, with 11 bases lying between them. CDR3 DNA sequence: TGTGCCAGTAGTATTGATGAGGGAGCCTACAATGAGCAGTTCTTC. Amino acids: CASSIDEGAYNEQFF.